The present T cell receptor (beta chain) was sequenced within a study of long-term antiretroviral therapy in people with HIV. The study, taken as a whole, reports: Relative to control repertoires, HIV repertoires exhibited narrower CDR3 length ranges. Diversity went up after ART and still fell short of transplant donor controls.

For each donor, at least one pre-ART and at least two post-ART PBMC samples were available. Remarks on this clone: What it binds is not known.

An immunoSEQ assay, version v3.0, was performed at survey level. The repertoire was sequenced with immunoSEQ multiplex PCR; TCRdb's copy has only in-frame clones and lacks some. In the table there are approximately 36,000 clones, roughly 87% of which are singletons. The ends were cut back, 6 bases at V and 9 bases at J, with 16 bases in the middle. Germline assignment: CDR1 SNHLY and CDR2 FYNNEI. This CDR3 is built from 13 residues. The sequence came from a young man with HIV. This material consisted of unsorted PBMCs, taken 0.6 years after starting antiretroviral therapy. The chain has TRBV2 and TRBJ2-3, with D possibly being TRBD1 (5 bases). CDR3 sequence: CASRKEIAGTQYF. The DNA of the CDR3 is TGTGCCAGCAGGAAGGAGATTGCAGGGACGCAGTATTTT.